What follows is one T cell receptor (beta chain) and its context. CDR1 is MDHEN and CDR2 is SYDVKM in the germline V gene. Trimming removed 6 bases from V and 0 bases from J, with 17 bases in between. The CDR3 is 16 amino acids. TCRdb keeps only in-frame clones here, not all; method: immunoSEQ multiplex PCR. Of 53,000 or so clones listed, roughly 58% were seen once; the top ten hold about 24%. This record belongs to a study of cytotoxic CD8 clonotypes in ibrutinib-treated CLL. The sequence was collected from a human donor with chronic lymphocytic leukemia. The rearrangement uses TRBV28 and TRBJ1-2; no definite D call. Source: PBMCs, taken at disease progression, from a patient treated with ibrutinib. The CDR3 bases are TGTGCCAGCAGCCTAGGTTGGGCCTTAGCTAACTATGGCTACACCTTC. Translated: CASSLGWALANYGYTF.